The 17 T cell receptor beta chains listed next were all sequenced from one sample in a study of early T cells in non-severe SARS-CoV-2 infection. TCRdb fed the 5' RACE reads into MiXCR, producing one record per CDR3 protein. The sample carries over 55,000 distinct CDR3 sequences, roughly 12% recorded once. The material sequenced was whole blood, taken at baseline. The receptors come from an adult who was a healthcare worker with PCR-confirmed SARS-CoV-2 infection or an uninfected control (not recorded which).

This clonotype was picked up a small number of times. The chain has TRBV29-1 and TRBJ1-1; D is undetermined. The CDR3 is made up of 10 amino acids. Germline V gene sequence: CDR1 SQVTM, CDR2 ANQGSEA. Trimming pared 4 bases from V and 9 bases from J, leaving 9 bases between. CDR3 sequence (DNA): TGCAGCGTTGTGCGAGAGCAAGCTTTCTTT. Its protein product is CSVVREQAFF.

In this sample, this clonotype turned up many times. The rearrangement joins TRBV7-3 to TRBJ1-5; D gene ambiguous. The CDR3 is 16 residues long. From germline, CDR1 is SGHTA and CDR2 FQGTGA. The V end was cut by 2 bases, the J end by 5 bases, with 16 bases between. CDR3 sequence (DNA): TGTGCCAGCAGCTTAGCTTTGCACATCTCTGATCAGCCCCAGCATTTT. Residues: CASSLALHISDQPQHF.

The V call is TRBV3-1, the J call TRBJ1-1; TRBD1 matches at 8 bases. Losses at the gene ends were 8 bases for V and 5 bases for J; bases not matched to a gene: 10. Germline CDR1 and CDR2: LGHDT and YNNKEL (reference sequence). The CDR3 has 14 amino acids. As DNA, the CDR3 is TGTGCCAGCGGTGTAACAGGGGGGAGAACTGAAGCTTTCTTT. Translating gives CASGVTGGRTEAFF.

The CDR3 DNA is TGTGCCAGCAGTTTACCCGGGAGTCAGTCCTACGAGCAGTACTTC. This gives the protein CASSLPGSQSYEQYF. The chain links TRBV28 to TRBJ2-7; maybe TRBD2 (6 bases). The CDR3 length is 15 residues. Trimming cost V 2 bases and J 1 base, with 12 bases left between them. Germline V CDR1 and CDR2: MDHEN, SYDVKM.

This CDR3 reads CSVDGGGDEQFF. The CDR3 region has the DNA TGCAGCGTTGACGGGGGAGGGGATGAGCAGTTCTTC. The chain employs TRBV29-1 and TRBJ2-1, with 7 bases aligning to TRBD2. With 3 bases clipped from V and 8 bases from J, the junction kept 4 bases outside the gene matches. The CDR3 consists of 12 residues. CDR1 is SQVTM, CDR2 ANQGSEA, per germline.

This clonotype was recorded many times. V and J are TRBV7-9 and TRBJ1-4; TRBD1 might be the D (5 bases). Germline-derived CDR1 and CDR2 are SEHNR and FQNEAQ (reference sequence). CDR3 size: 13 residues. V was trimmed by 5 bases and J by 8 bases, leaving 12 bases between them. This CDR3 reads CASSPGGREKLFF. CDR3 DNA sequence: TGTGCCAGCAGCCCTGGGGGACGGGAAAAACTGTTTTTT.

V is TRBV6-2 or TRBV6-3 and J is TRBJ1-2; D unclear. V lost 3 bases to trimming and J lost 1 base, with 12 bases between them. CDR1 MNHEY and CDR2 SVGEGT come from the germline V gene. The CDR3 has 15 amino acids. The CDR3 coding sequence is TGTGCCAGCAGTTATATCCTCATGAATAACTATGGCTACACCTTC. The encoded protein is CASSYILMNNYGYTF.

This clonotype was observed a few times. The J gene is TRBJ2-3, the V gene TRBV5-6, with D unresolved. V was shortened by 4 bases and J by 2 bases, with 14 bases between the two germline ends. Germline CDR1 SGHDT, CDR2 YYEEEE. The CDR3 spans 15 residues. CDR3 DNA sequence: TGTGCCAGCAGCCACCTGGGCCTGGCCACAGATACGCAGTATTTT. Protein: CASSHLGLATDTQYF.

The CDR3 reads CASSQPQGNEQFF. CDR3 coding DNA: TGTGCCAGCAGCCAACCACAGGGCAATGAGCAGTTCTTC. This chain connects TRBV4-2 to TRBJ2-1, with D perhaps matching TRBD1 (6 bases). The V gene lost 2 bases and the J gene lost 6 bases, with 8 bases spanning the gap. There are 13 residues in the CDR3. Germline V gene data show CDR1 as LGHNA and CDR2 as YNFKEQ.

This clonotype was observed many times. The chain carries TRBV18 and TRBJ2-5, with D possibly matching TRBD2 (5 bases). Per the germline V gene, CDR1 is KGHSH and CDR2 is LQKENI. V was shortened by 3 bases and J by 5 bases, with 10 bases between the two germline ends. The CDR3 extends over 13 amino acids. CDR3 coding DNA: TGTGCCAGCTCACCCGGGGATATTGAGACCCAGTACTTC. Amino acid sequence: CASSPGDIETQYF.

The chain has TRBV12-3 or TRBV12-4 and TRBJ2-7, with TRBD1 identical over 8 bases. This CDR3 comprises 15 residues. V lost 5 bases to trimming and J lost 1 base; unmatched junction nucleotides: 7. CDR3 nucleotides: TGTGCCAGCAGTCGTCGGGACAGGTCTTCCTACGAGCAGTACTTC. Encoded protein: CASSRRDRSSYEQYF.

In its sample, this clonotype was seen a few times. The V and J genes are TRBV11-2 and TRBJ2-5; D is unclear. The ends were cut back, 6 bases at V and 4 bases at J, with 21 bases in the middle. Germline V gene lookup returns CDR1 SGHAT and CDR2 FQNNGV. The CDR3 spans 16 residues. The CDR3 here is CASRLVGSGWPETQYF. The CDR3 DNA follows: TGTGCCAGCAGACTGGTCGGGTCAGGATGGCCAGAGACCCAGTACTTC.

This clonotype was detected many times. This sequence joins TRBV20-1 and TRBJ1-2, with D uncertain. The CDR3 extends over 12 amino acids. V lost 3 bases to trimming and J lost 6 bases, with 11 bases between them. The germline V gene has CDR1 DFQATT and CDR2 SNEGSKA (reference sequence). CDR3 in DNA: TGCAGTGCTAGTTCTGGGGTCCATGGCTACACCTTC. Its protein product is CSASSGVHGYTF.

The chain employs TRBV28 and TRBJ2-7; TRBD1 or TRBD2 may be the D gene (5 bases each). This CDR3 comprises 15 residues. Trimming removed 2 bases from V and 2 bases from J, with 13 bases in between. From germline, CDR1 is MDHEN and CDR2 SYDVKM. CDR3 amino acids: CASSLPGTVTYEQYF. The CDR3 DNA sequence: TGTGCCAGCAGTTTACCCGGGACGGTTACCTACGAGCAGTACTTC.

A few counts support this clonotype. This chain joins TRBV5-1 and TRBJ2-1; possibly TRBD1 for D (5 bases). The CDR3 totals 13 residues. Germline values: CDR1 SGHRS, CDR2 YFSETQ. The ends were cut back, 4 bases at V and 8 bases at J, with 13 bases in the middle. The CDR3 region has the DNA TGCGCCAGCAGCCCAAGGGGTGGGGATGAGCAGTTCTTC. Its translation: CASSPRGGDEQFF.

This clonotype was recorded at least ten times. The rearrangement joins TRBV9 to TRBJ1-6; D remains ambiguous. In germline, CDR1 is SGDLS, CDR2 YYNGEE. V was cut by 0 bases and J by 6 bases, with 10 bases left in between. The CDR3 has 15 residues. CDR3: CASSVEGRPNSPLHF. The CDR3, as DNA: TGTGCCAGCAGCGTAGAGGGCAGGCCTAATTCACCCCTCCACTTT.

This clonotype was counted only a few times. This rearrangement joins TRBV7-2 to TRBJ1-6; D might be TRBD1 (5 bases). The CDR3 has 15 amino acids. V lost 5 bases and J lost 11, with 19 bases in between. The germline CDR1 and CDR2 sequences are SGHTA and FQGNSA. CDR3 bases: TGTGCCAGCAGCCCTTGGGGAGGGGAAATTGCACCCCTCCACTTT. As protein: CASSPWGGEIAPLHF.